These T cell receptor beta chains were read from a single sample in a study of T cells in Graves' hyperthyroidism and ophthalmopathy. MiXCR, run by TCRdb on the multiplex PCR reads, gives a single entry per CDR3 protein. The sample contains hundreds of thousands of distinct CDR3 sequences, around a quarter of which appear only once. The material sequenced was blood. The receptors here all came from a woman aged 25 to 39 with Graves' ophthalmopathy. The CDR3 runs from the conserved cysteine through the conserved F or W. Fields, in order: clone size, V gene, J gene, D gene, CDR3 DNA, CDR3 protein. The D gene is left open where the match is weak. Rows give clone size only sometimes, using once, few, many, or a class for an expanded clone.

many	TRBV29-1	TRBJ1-1	-	TGCAGCGCCATGGGGGGGATTGGAGGGTTAAACACTGAAGCTTTCTTT	CSAMGGIGGLNTEAFF
few	TRBV28	TRBJ2-7	TRBD2	TGTGCCAGCAGTTTAGAAGCTAGCGGGAGCTACGAGCAGTACTTC	CASSLEASGSYEQYF
many	TRBV5-8	TRBJ1-1	-	TGTGCCAGCAGCCTCGGGGGGCGGTCTGAAGCTTTCTTT	CASSLGGRSEAFF
many	TRBV6-2/TRBV6-3	TRBJ1-5	-	TGTGCCAGCAGTTACTGGGGGGGCGATGGCAATCAGCCCCAGCATTTT	CASSYWGGDGNQPQHF
many	TRBV12-3/TRBV12-4	TRBJ2-2	TRBD1	TGTGCCAGCAGTTTTAACCAGGGGGCTTTCGGGGAGCTGTTTTTT	CASSFNQGAFGELFF
-	TRBV12-3/TRBV12-4	TRBJ2-1	TRBD2	TGTGCCAGCAGTATTACCAGGACTAGCGGGGACAGTGAGTTCTTC	CASSITRTSGDSEFF
-	TRBV20-1	TRBJ1-1	-	TGCAGTGCTACTCGACAGCCTCGCACTGAAGCTTTCTTT	CSATRQPRTEAFF
-	TRBV18	TRBJ2-7	-	TGTGCCAGCTCACCACCGAGGGGGGCCTACGAGCAGTACTTC	CASSPPRGAYEQYF
-	TRBV18	TRBJ2-5	TRBD1	TGTGCCAGCTCACCAAGGGACAGGGGACCAGAGACCCAGTACTTC	CASSPRDRGPETQYF
many	TRBV11-2	TRBJ1-1	-	TGTGCCAGCAGCTTAGATTGGGGGGCGAACACTGAAGCTTTCTTT	CASSLDWGANTEAFF
many	TRBV10-3	TRBJ1-2	TRBD1	TGTGCCATCAGTGTATCGGGACAGGGGGCTTTCACCTTC	CAISVSGQGAFTF
few	TRBV6-2/TRBV6-3	TRBJ2-7	TRBD2	TGTGCCAGCAGTAGGACTAGCGGGGTCCGGGCATTCGACTACGAGCAGTACTTC	CASSRTSGVRAFDYEQYF
many	TRBV6-2/TRBV6-3	TRBJ1-1	-	TGTGCCAGCAGGGAAAGGGTCGGGAACACTGAAGCTTTCTTT	CASRERVGNTEAFF
few	TRBV27	TRBJ1-1	-	TGTGCCAGCAGTTTATATGGAGGGAAAGCTTTCTTT	CASSLYGGKAFF
many	TRBV12-3/TRBV12-4	TRBJ1-5	-	TGTGCCAGCAGTCCGCCGACGGGCAATCAGCCCCAGCATTTT	CASSPPTGNQPQHF
once	TRBV12-3/TRBV12-4	TRBJ1-3	-	TGTGCCAGCAGTTTAGCAGGTTCTCGGGACACCATATATTTT	CASSLAGSRDTIYF
many	TRBV29-1	TRBJ1-5	-	TGCAGCGTCTGCTCAGGGGGCAATCAGCCCCAGCATTTT	CSVCSGGNQPQHF
-	TRBV5-1	TRBJ2-5	-	TGCGCCAGCAGCTCCAGGGCGGGTATAGAGAAGACCCAGTACTTC	CASSSRAGIEKTQYF
many	TRBV7-3	TRBJ2-5	TRBD2	TGTGCCAGCAGCCTGTCTAGCGGGGGGGGTCCTGAGACCCAGTACTTC	CASSLSSGGGPETQYF
many	TRBV7-6	TRBJ2-7	TRBD1	TGTGCCAGCAGCTTCTACAGGGGGATCTCCTACGAGCAGTACTTC	CASSFYRGISYEQYF
-	TRBV28	TRBJ2-5	TRBD2	TGTGCCAGCAGTTTATGGAGACTAGCGGGAGGACGCGGAGAGACCCAGTACTTC	CASSLWRLAGGRGETQYF
few	TRBV2	TRBJ2-7	-	TGTGCCAGCGCCTATACAGGGTCTGCATTCTACGAGCAGTACTTC	CASAYTGSAFYEQYF
few	TRBV27	TRBJ1-2	-	TGTGCCAGCAGTTCCGCCCCCTCATCATGGTGTACCTTC	CASSSAPSSWCTF
-	TRBV2	TRBJ2-7	-	TGTGCCAGCAGGGAACGCCCTACCAACTACGAGCAGTACTTC	CASRERPTNYEQYF
many	TRBV6-2/TRBV6-3	TRBJ2-7	-	TGTGCCAGCAGTTCCGGGTGGTACGAGCAGTACTTC	CASSSGWYEQYF
many	TRBV4-1	TRBJ2-5	TRBD2	TGCGCCAGCAGCCAGGGAGGGGAGGAGACCCAGTACTTC	CASSQGGEETQYF
-	TRBV28	TRBJ1-5	-	TGTGCCAGCAGTTCCGGGGGCATGGGCAATCAGCCCCAGCATTTT	CASSSGGMGNQPQHF
many	TRBV6-5	TRBJ1-5	-	TGTGCCAGCAGGGCTTGGAGCAATCAGCCCCAGCATTTT	CASRAWSNQPQHF
many	TRBV6-2/TRBV6-3	TRBJ2-2	-	TGTGCCAGCAGTTGGCCAAGGAACACCGGGGAGCTGTTTTTT	CASSWPRNTGELFF
few	TRBV5-5	TRBJ2-2	-	TGTGCCAGCAGCTCCGACAGCCTCCTGATCGGGGAGCTGTTTTTT	CASSSDSLLIGELFF
many	TRBV15	TRBJ2-7	-	TGTGCCACCAGCAGAGCCTACAACTCCTACGAGCAGTACTTC	CATSRAYNSYEQYF
-	TRBV5-6	TRBJ2-2	-	TGTGCCAGCAGCTTCATTTACACCGGGGAGCTGTTTTTT	CASSFIYTGELFF
many	TRBV25-1	TRBJ1-2	-	TGTGCCAGCAGTGAAGCGGGCGTCGACGGCTACACCTTC	CASSEAGVDGYTF
-	TRBV29-1	TRBJ1-1	-	TGCAGCGCGGCTTGGGGGGGCACTGAAGCTTTCTTT	CSAAWGGTEAFF
-	TRBV28	TRBJ2-4	-	TGTGCCAGCAGTTTAGTTATGGGCAGGGGTGAAATACTAGCCAAAAACATTAAGTACTTC	CASSLVMGRGEILAKNIKYF
few	TRBV4-2	TRBJ1-5	-	TGTGCCAGCAGCCAAGCAAACGGCCTGGGGGGGCAGCCCCAGCATTTT	CASSQANGLGGQPQHF
many	TRBV7-8	TRBJ1-3	TRBD1	TGTGCCAGCAGGGACGACAGGGTCAGGTCTGGAAACACCATATATTTT	CASRDDRVRSGNTIYF
once	TRBV29-1	TRBJ2-7	TRBD2	TGCAGCGTTGAAGACCAAGCGGGAGGGTACGAGCAGTACTTC	CSVEDQAGGYEQYF
many	TRBV29-1	TRBJ1-1	-	TGCAGCGTTGAGTCGGGTCGGAACACTGAAGCTTTCTTT	CSVESGRNTEAFF
once	TRBV28	TRBJ2-7	-	TGTGCCAGCACCCAGGCAGGGTGGGCATACGAGCAGTACTTC	CASTQAGWAYEQYF
many	TRBV6-1	TRBJ1-1	-	TGTGCCAGCATGAACAGGGTGAACACTGAAGCTTTCTTT	CASMNRVNTEAFF
-	TRBV12-3/TRBV12-4	TRBJ1-1	TRBD1	TGTGCCAGCAGTGTGGACAGGGCGAGGAACACTGAAGCTTTCTTT	CASSVDRARNTEAFF
many	TRBV12-3/TRBV12-4	TRBJ2-7	-	TGTGCCAGCAGTTTCAACAGGGCCTACGAGCAGTACTTC	CASSFNRAYEQYF
many	TRBV30	TRBJ2-5	-	TGTGCCTGGAGTTCTAATCCGGTGTTGAGGGGACCCAACCAAGAGACCCAGTACTTC	CAWSSNPVLRGPNQETQYF
many	TRBV7-6	TRBJ2-7	-	TGTGCCAGCAGCCCCACAGACAGGTCTAACGAGCAGTACTTC	CASSPTDRSNEQYF
-	TRBV9	TRBJ1-2	-	TGTGCCAGCAGCGTAGGTGACTCGCTCTATGGCTACACCTTC	CASSVGDSLYGYTF
-	TRBV14	TRBJ1-2	-	TGTGCCAGCAGCCAACTCAGGGGAGGCTATGGCTACACCTTC	CASSQLRGGYGYTF
few	TRBV11-2	TRBJ2-2	-	TGTGCCAGCAGCTTATGGTCGGGGCTCACGAACACCGGGGAGCTGTTTTTT	CASSLWSGLTNTGELFF
many	TRBV5-6	TRBJ1-1	-	TGTGCCAGCAGAGCGGGAGGCACTGAAGCTTTCTTT	CASRAGGTEAFF